The 27 T cell receptor beta chains in this list originate from one sample, sequenced in a study of cytomegalovirus exposure and HLA in healthy donors. The PCR was carried out with 60 Vbeta primers and 13 Jbeta primers. TCRdb's table, derived via immunoSEQ multiplex PCR, lists solely in-frame clones and lacks some. In the table there are under 85,000 clones, about 74% of which are singletons. Sequenced material: PBMCs. The origin of the receptors is a woman in her 30s in good health and CMV-seropositive.

V usage is TRBV5-1 and J usage is TRBJ1-2; 10 bases match TRBD1. The CDR3 runs to 17 residues. V dropped 1 base and J dropped 0; count of bases not matched to a gene: 6. Germline assignment: CDR1 SGHRS and CDR2 YFSETQ. CDR3 in DNA: TGCGCCAGCAGCTTGAGACAGGGGGCCACGTCTAACTATGGCTACACCTTC. Its translation is CASSLRQGATSNYGYTF.

The rearrangement joins TRBV30 to TRBJ1-2, with no clear D. This CDR3 has 13 residues. V shed 2 bases and J shed 3 bases, with 10 bases lying between them. Germline V gives CDR1 GTSNPN, CDR2 SVGIG (reference sequence). The CDR3 DNA is TGTGCCTGGAGTCCCGGGTCCGACTATGGCTACACCTTC. Translated: CAWSPGSDYGYTF.

This chain uses TRBV30 with TRBJ1-1; TRBD1 agrees at 9 bases. The CDR3 is 15 amino acids. V was pared by 1 base and J by 7 bases, with 10 bases of the junction left unmatched. Looked up from germline, CDR1 is GTSNPN and CDR2 is SVGIG (reference sequence). This chain's CDR3 is CAWSGKGQGRIEAFF. CDR3 nucleotide sequence: TGTGCCTGGAGTGGTAAGGGACAGGGAAGAATTGAAGCTTTCTTT.

V and J are TRBV7-9 and TRBJ1-2; 9 bases are a match to TRBD1. The J segment lost 4 bases and the V segment lost 5 bases, leaving 8 bases of the junction unmatched. The CDR3 sequence is 15 residues long. Germline values: CDR1 SEHNR, CDR2 FQNEAQ (reference sequence). The CDR3: CASSPRGQGIYGYTF. In DNA, the CDR3 is TGTGCCAGCAGCCCGCGGGGACAGGGAATCTATGGCTACACCTTC.

V gene TRBV4-2 combines with J gene TRBJ1-5; D is possibly TRBD1 (5 bases). Germline CDR1 reads LGHNA; CDR2 reads YNFKEQ. CDR3 length: 17 residues. V was pared by 4 bases and J by 2 bases, with 18 bases between. The CDR3 reads CASSPRGREQGNQPQHF. CDR3 in DNA: TGTGCCAGCAGCCCTCGAGGGCGGGAACAGGGCAATCAGCCCCAGCATTTT.

The CDR3 DNA reads as TGTGCCAGCTCACTAGGCATGGGCGGCTACACCTTC. It specifies CASSLGMGGYTF. This chain joins TRBV18 and TRBJ1-2; no reliable D call. This CDR3 has 12 amino acids. Germline-derived CDR1 and CDR2 are KGHSH and LQKENI. With 4 bases removed from V and 8 bases from J, the gap between germline ends came to 11 bases.

A few counts support this clone. A far larger clone is only one base removed, so a read error is likely. Additional DNA sequences in this sample encode the identical CDR3. The chain combines TRBV5-1 with TRBJ1-1; D is perhaps TRBD1 (5 bases). The length of the CDR3 is 12 residues. The germline CDR1 and CDR2 sequences are SGHRS and YFSETQ. The CDR3 DNA sequence: TGCGCCAGCAGCTTGCAGGGAGGAGAAGCTTTTTTT. This codes for CASSLQGGEAFF.

Notes on this clone: A read error may produce the germline difference seen at one junction end. The J gene is TRBJ2-7, the V gene TRBV2; perhaps D is TRBD1 or TRBD2 (5 bases each). The CDR3 is made up of 14 amino acids. The germline CDR1 and CDR2 sequences are SNHLY and FYNNEI. The CDR3 spells CASREGTGMYEQYF. The CDR3, as DNA: TGTGCCAGCAGAGAAGGGACGGGAATGTACGAGCAGTACTTC.

The V gene is TRBV30, the J gene TRBJ2-1, with D unclear. The CDR3 contains 13 residues. Between the trimmed V and J ends, which lost 2 bases and 2 bases, there was a span of 7 bases. Germline V lookup: CDR1 GTSNPN, CDR2 SVGIG (reference sequence). Here the CDR3 DNA reads TGTGCCTGGAGTACTGGTCCCTACAATGAGCAGTTCTTC. Its translation is CAWSTGPYNEQFF.

V gene TRBV15 combines with J gene TRBJ1-1; D uncertain. V lost 3 bases, J lost 0 bases, and 11 bases lay in between. Germline CDR1 reads LNHNV; CDR2 reads YYDKDF (reference sequence). CDR3 length: 15 amino acids. As DNA, the CDR3 is TGTGCCACCAGCAGTCGGGGAAGGGTGAACACTGAAGCTTTCTTT. This codes for CATSSRGRVNTEAFF.

J is TRBJ2-2 and V is TRBV5-1; TRBD2 matches 12 bases. V shed 4 bases, J shed 5 bases, and the junction held 3 bases outside the gene matches. Germline V CDR1 and CDR2: SGHRS, YFSETQ. The CDR3 is made up of 15 amino acids. CDR3 bases: TGCGCCAGCAGCCCGGGGACTAGCGGGACCGGGGAGCTGTTTTTT. Translation gives CASSPGTSGTGELFF.

This clone was picked up a small number of times. The J gene is TRBJ2-5, the V gene TRBV27; 9 nucleotides line up with TRBD2. The J segment lost 5 bases and the V segment lost 5 bases, leaving 9 bases of the junction unmatched. Germline values: CDR1 MNHEY, CDR2 SMNVEV (reference sequence). This CDR3 spans 15 amino acids. CDR3 DNA: TGTGCCAGCAGTCCTAGTCTAGCGGGAATGGAGACCCAGTACTTC. As protein: CASSPSLAGMETQYF.

The rearrangement joins TRBV9 to TRBJ2-5; 13 bases are a match to TRBD2. Looked up from germline, CDR1 is SGDLS and CDR2 is YYNGEE. The CDR3 is 14 residues long. The junction had 4 bases not matched to a gene; V was cut back by 0 bases and J by 11 bases. The CDR3 sequence: CASSVGLAGGEQYF. The CDR3 DNA reads as TGTGCCAGCAGCGTAGGACTAGCGGGAGGTGAGCAGTACTTC.

In this sample, this clone turned up once. DNA for the CDR3: TGTGCCAGCAGCACTGGGACTAGCGGGAGGGGAGAGACCCAGTACTTC. This translates into CASSTGTSGRGETQYF. The rearrangement joins TRBV7-8 to TRBJ2-5; 16 positions agree with TRBD2. With 5 bases clipped from V and 4 bases from J, the junction kept 4 bases outside the gene matches. The CDR3 spans 16 residues. Germline V lookup: CDR1 SGHVS, CDR2 FQNEAQ.

J is TRBJ2-7 and V is TRBV11-2; the match to TRBD1 covers 8 bases. J lost 2 bases, V lost 2 bases, and 2 bases had no gene match. Germline V gene data show CDR1 as SGHAT and CDR2 as FQNNGV. The CDR3 is 14 residues long. CDR3 DNA: TGTGCCAGCAGCTTAAGACAGGGGACCTACGAGCAGTACTTC. Its translation: CASSLRQGTYEQYF. The entire variable domain, with the rest obtained from reference TRBV11-2 and TRBJ2-7, is as follows: EAGVAQSPRYKIIEKRQSVAFWCNPISGHATLYWYQQILGQGPKLLIQFQNNGVVDDSQLPKDRFSAERLKGVDSTLKIQPAKLEDSAVYLCASSLRQGTYEQYFGPGTRLTVT.

The J gene is TRBJ1-5, the V gene TRBV29-1; D gene ambiguous. V was clipped by 5 bases and J by 3 bases, with 11 bases between them. This CDR3 comprises 13 residues. Looked up from germline, CDR1 is SQVTM and CDR2 is ANQGSEA. The CDR3 spells CSVTYSYNQPQHF. The CDR3 bases are TGCAGCGTTACCTACAGTTACAATCAGCCCCAGCATTTT.

This clone was seen ten or more times. This chain links TRBV6-6 with TRBJ1-2, with a tentative D call TRBD1 (6 bases). This CDR3 region has 16 residues. Trimming left V 5 bases short and J 4 bases short, with 20 bases between. CDR1 is MNHNY and CDR2 is SVGAGI in the germline V gene (reference sequence). The CDR3 sequence: CASSISGQPRGYGYTF. The CDR3 DNA reads TGTGCCAGCAGTATAAGCGGACAGCCCCGGGGCTATGGCTACACCTTC.

The chain joins TRBV28 to TRBJ2-7; no clear D. CDR1 and CDR2 (germline): MDHEN, SYDVKM. The CDR3 is 13 residues long. The V and J ends lost 7 bases and 0 bases respectively, with 10 bases between them. The CDR3 DNA reads as TGTGCCAGCATGTCGCATAGCTCCTACGAGCAGTACTTC. Amino acid sequence: CASMSHSSYEQYF.

The V call is TRBV2, the J call TRBJ2-7; 10 bases agree with TRBD2. The CDR3 sequence is 14 residues long. CDR1 SNHLY and CDR2 FYNNEI come from the germline V gene. With 7 bases clipped from V and 8 bases from J, the junction kept 11 bases outside the gene matches. CDR3 DNA sequence: TGTGCCAGCAAAGAGGCTAGCGGGAGACTGAAGCAGTACTTC. Its protein product is CASKEASGRLKQYF.

This clone rates as medium-sized. V gene TRBV2 combines with J gene TRBJ1-1, with 7 positions matching TRBD1. This CDR3 contains 17 residues. Germline assignment: CDR1 SNHLY and CDR2 FYNNEI. The V segment lost 2 bases and the J segment 2 bases; nucleotides outside the gene matches: 11. DNA of the CDR3: TGTGCCAGCAGTGAACGCCCCATGACAGGGTTAAACACTGAAGCTTTCTTT. It translates to CASSERPMTGLNTEAFF.

The chain couples TRBV6-1 to TRBJ1-1; D ambiguous. CDR1 MNHNS and CDR2 SASEGT come from the germline V gene. CDR3 size: 15 residues. V was pared by 2 bases and J by 1 base, with 11 bases between. The CDR3 protein is CASSERAGENTEAFF. The CDR3 nucleotides read TGTGCCAGCAGTGAAAGGGCCGGGGAGAACACTGAAGCTTTCTTT.

Only a few counts were recorded for this clone. The chain couples TRBV28 to TRBJ1-5; 7 nucleotides agree with TRBD1. CDR1 is MDHEN, CDR2 SYDVKM, per germline. The ends lost 7 bases at V and 3 bases at J; junction bases unmatched: 21. The CDR3 spans 19 residues. The CDR3 here is CASNRADRIISGLNQPQHF. CDR3 nucleotide sequence: TGTGCCAGCAACAGGGCGGACAGGATAATCTCCGGCCTCAATCAGCCCCAGCATTTT.

CDR3 coding DNA: TGTGCCAGCAGCAGATACAATGAGCAGTTCTTC. Protein: CASSRYNEQFF. The genes are TRBV28 and TRBJ2-1; D not resolved. Trimming stripped 6 bases from V and 4 bases from J, with 4 bases between. CDR3 length: 11 residues. CDR1 and CDR2 from the germline V gene are MDHEN and SYDVKM.

The chain combines TRBV29-1 with TRBJ2-1; 9 bases line up with TRBD2. The CDR3 extends over 14 amino acids. V dropped 4 bases and J dropped 4; count of bases not matched to a gene: 5. Germline CDR1 reads SQVTM; CDR2 reads ANQGSEA. CDR3 sequence: CSVGASGDYNEQFF. The CDR3 DNA is TGCAGCGTTGGGGCTAGCGGGGATTACAATGAGCAGTTCTTC.

This chain joins TRBV9 and TRBJ2-5; a weak D match, TRBD1 (6 bases). The CDR3 extends over 15 amino acids. Germline loops: CDR1 SGDLS, CDR2 YYNGEE. V gave up 4 bases and J gave up 2 bases, with 15 bases separating them. The CDR3 DNA reads as TGTGCCAGCAGCCCTACTGGACAGAGACAAGAGACCCAGTACTTC. Translated: CASSPTGQRQETQYF.

The rearrangement joins TRBV30 to TRBJ2-3; 8 positions agree with TRBD2. Germline trimming cut 2 bases from V and 1 base from J; bases unmatched to any gene: 8. The germline V gene has CDR1 GTSNPN and CDR2 SVGIG (reference sequence). The CDR3 extends over 16 amino acids. CDR3 DNA: TGTGCCTGGAGTCCTTCATGGACTAGCCGCACAGATACGCAGTATTTT. Amino acids: CAWSPSWTSRTDTQYF.

This clone was seen a handful of times. The chain employs TRBV6-1 and TRBJ2-7, with D maybe TRBD2 (6 bases). The germline V gene encodes CDR1 MNHNS and CDR2 SASEGT. Trimming removed 8 bases from V and 3 bases from J, with 20 bases in between. The CDR3 runs 15 residues. CDR3 DNA: TGTGCCAGCCGGGAGTCTCGCATCGGGCTCTACGAGCAGTACTTC. Its protein is CASRESRIGLYEQYF.